This entry concerns a single T cell receptor (beta chain). Original data processing: By means of reference gene primer amplification, nucleated cell counts were estimated. TCRdb's table, derived via immunoSEQ multiplex PCR, lists solely in-frame clones and lacks some. V, J and clone size are those of that table, while D and trimming were read from the DNA. The sample records 310,000 or so clones, approximately 93% being singletons. The source of the sample is a study of blood T cell repertoires in COVID-19. As for the study in general: Specimens from acute and convalescent COVID-19 originated in the United States, Italy and Spain. Sources were T cells, B-cell-depleted T cells, or PBMCs; the material itself was cDNA or gDNA.

Enrolment of Seattle patients took place during active infection, and they were followed longitudinally. The sequence came from a woman aged 30 to 39 with COVID-19, enrolled during active disease. Material for sequencing was peripheral blood.

CDR3 DNA: TGTGCCAGCAGTTTACCCCACGAGACAGATACGCAGTATTTT. Translation: CASSLPHETDTQYF. The chain uses TRBV27 and TRBJ2-3, with no clear D. This CDR3 has 14 residues. The germline V and J ends were trimmed by 2 bases and 3 bases, with 9 bases remaining between them. Germline CDR1 is MNHEY and CDR2 is SMNVEV (reference sequence).